The subject of this entry is one T cell receptor beta chain. Its antigen is unknown. The sample originates from a study of monozygotic twins with inflammatory bowel disease (dated by TCRdb to about 2019). As for the study more broadly: The complete study included 28 monozygotic twin pairs: 19 IBD-discordant Danish pairs and nine German pairs, of which four were IBD-concordant and five were IBD-discordant. Each individual had, on average, about 151 000 unique TCRalpha sequences and 181 000 unique TCRbeta sequences available for analysis. Within discordant pairs, disease-associated traits were sought mainly by comparing IBD patients with their genetically identical healthy co-twins.

The library was obtained by 5' RACE. For each TCR library, approximately 3.5 ug of total RNA was used. For each sample, cDNA was synthesized in eight separate reactions using SMARTScribe reverse transcriptase. During cDNA synthesis, template switching introduced unique molecular identifiers that contained a 6-nucleotide sample barcode. Two nested PCRs of about 17 and 10 cycles amplified the TCRalpha and TCRbeta cDNA, and bead purification followed each PCR. Before amplification, the cDNA was treated with uracil DNA-glycosylase and purified using the QIAquick PCR purification kit. The second PCR added Illumina TruSeq-compatible adapters along with sample-specific barcodes. Library quality and concentration were checked on TapeStation and Qubit, and libraries were pooled at 5 ng each. Pooled libraries were sequenced on an Illumina HiSeq2500 single-index Rapid Run with 2 x 100 bp reads and custom sequencing primers. As for the original processing: MiGEC version 1.2.6 was used for UMI-based consensus assembly to correct PCR and sequencing errors. V(D)J alignment, clonotype assembly and CDR3 extraction were performed with MiXCR version 2.1.1. To normalise gene usage, clonotype sharing and MAIT/NKT TCR abundance, the analysis used the top 1000, 10 000 and 20 000 clonotypes per sample. Diversity was computed as the inverse Simpson index with the vegan R package after downsampling to 27 000 UMIs. Paired Mann-Whitney U tests were applied to discordant twin pairs, and Benjamini-Hochberg correction was used for multiple testing. After TCRdb reprocessed the reads, each CDR3 protein sequence was kept as one row, without DNA. For this entry, the V and J calls and clone size follow TCRdb and not the study's own pipeline. The sample has 400,000 or so distinct CDR3 sequences on record. The ten biggest clones cover about 2.2% of the sample.

The paper as a whole reports these results and caveats: Because patients received different immunosuppressive treatments, the repertoires may have picked up extra background noise and variability between individuals. Measured by the inverse Simpson index, TCRbeta repertoire diversity was lower in IBD patients than in their healthy co-twins. The analysis was unable to tell different T cell subtypes apart. IBD patients shared fewer clonotypes with other individuals than healthy twins did, most markedly in patients showing signs of disease activity. No difference in repertoire similarity was observed between concordant and discordant twins, possibly owing to limited statistical power. No single strong signal or clonotype linked to IBD turned up in the results, so the idea that one exists was not supported.

A 2.5 ml peripheral blood sample was drawn into PAXgene tubes per donor and stored at -80°C. Without T cell sorting, total RNA was isolated from whole blood using the PAXgene blood miRNA kit on an automated QIAcube. Peripheral blood from monozygotic twin pairs who were concordant or discordant for inflammatory bowel disease underwent deep TCRalpha and TCRbeta repertoire profiling using unique molecular barcoding. Smoking habits were recorded for all twin pairs, with individuals classified as current, former or never smokers. The CDR3 goes from the cysteine to the phenylalanine over 14 residues. This entry has no DNA. CDR1 is given as DFQATT and CDR2 as SNEGSKA, both from the germline V gene (reference sequence).

This clonotype was sampled from a human donor with ulcerative colitis or Crohn's disease, or a healthy co-twin of an affected twin (not recorded which). The chain couples TRBV20-1 to TRBJ1-5; lacking DNA, the TRBD1 call made by TCRdb goes unchecked. The sequencing sample was made of blood. This receptor carries the CDR3 CSARRGSGDQPQHF.